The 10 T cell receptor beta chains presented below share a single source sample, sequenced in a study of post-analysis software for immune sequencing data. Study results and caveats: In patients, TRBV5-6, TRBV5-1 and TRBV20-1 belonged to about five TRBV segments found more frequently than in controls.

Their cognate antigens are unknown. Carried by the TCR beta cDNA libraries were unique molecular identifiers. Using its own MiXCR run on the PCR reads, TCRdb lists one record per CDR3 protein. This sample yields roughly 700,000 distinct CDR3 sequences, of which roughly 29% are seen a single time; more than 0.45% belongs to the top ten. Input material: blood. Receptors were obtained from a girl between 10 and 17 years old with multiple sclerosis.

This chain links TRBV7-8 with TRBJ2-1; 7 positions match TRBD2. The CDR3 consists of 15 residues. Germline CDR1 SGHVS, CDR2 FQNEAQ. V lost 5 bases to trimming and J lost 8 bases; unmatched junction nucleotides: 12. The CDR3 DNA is TGTGCCAGCAGCCCCTCCGGGGGGAGTGGGGATGAGCAGTTCTTC. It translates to CASSPSGGSGDEQFF. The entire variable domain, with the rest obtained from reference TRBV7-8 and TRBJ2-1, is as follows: GAGVSQSPRYKVAKRGQDVALRCDPISGHVSLFWYQQALGQGPEFLTYFQNEAQLDKSGLPSDRFFAERPEGSVSTLKIQRTQQEDSAVYLCASSPSGGSGDEQFFGPGTRLTVL.

DNA for the CDR3: TGCACCCCGGGTCCCCCAGATACGCAGTATTTT. Translating gives CTPGPPDTQYF. This chain links TRBV20-1 with TRBJ2-3; no definite D call. The CDR3 sequence is 11 residues long. In germline, CDR1 is DFQATT, CDR2 SNEGSKA (reference sequence).

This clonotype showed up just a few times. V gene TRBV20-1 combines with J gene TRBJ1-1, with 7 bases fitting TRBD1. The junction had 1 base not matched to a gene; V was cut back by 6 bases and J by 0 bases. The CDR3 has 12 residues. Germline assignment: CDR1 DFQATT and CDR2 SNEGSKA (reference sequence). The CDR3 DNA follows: TGCAGTGCGGACAGGCTGAACACTGAAGCTTTCTTT. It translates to CSADRLNTEAFF.

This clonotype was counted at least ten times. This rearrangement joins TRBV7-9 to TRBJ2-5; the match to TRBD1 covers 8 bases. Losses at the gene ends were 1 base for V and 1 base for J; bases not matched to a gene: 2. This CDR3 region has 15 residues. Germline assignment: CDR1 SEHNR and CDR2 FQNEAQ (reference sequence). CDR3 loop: CASSLGGQGQETQYF. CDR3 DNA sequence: TGTGCCAGCAGCTTAGGAGGACAGGGCCAAGAGACCCAGTACTTC.

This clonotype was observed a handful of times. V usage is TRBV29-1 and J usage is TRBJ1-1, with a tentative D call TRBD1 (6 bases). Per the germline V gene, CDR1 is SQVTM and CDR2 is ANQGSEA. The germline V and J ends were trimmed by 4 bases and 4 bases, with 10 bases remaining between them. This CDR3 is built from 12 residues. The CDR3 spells CSVVQGPTEAFF. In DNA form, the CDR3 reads TGCAGCGTTGTACAGGGTCCCACTGAAGCTTTCTTT.

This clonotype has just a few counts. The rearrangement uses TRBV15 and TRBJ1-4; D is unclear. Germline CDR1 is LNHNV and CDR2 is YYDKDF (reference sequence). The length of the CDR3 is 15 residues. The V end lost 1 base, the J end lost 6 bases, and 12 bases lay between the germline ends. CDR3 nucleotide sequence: TGTGCCACCAGCAGAGGTGATGCGATTGATGAAAAACTGTTTTTT. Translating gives CATSRGDAIDEKLFF.

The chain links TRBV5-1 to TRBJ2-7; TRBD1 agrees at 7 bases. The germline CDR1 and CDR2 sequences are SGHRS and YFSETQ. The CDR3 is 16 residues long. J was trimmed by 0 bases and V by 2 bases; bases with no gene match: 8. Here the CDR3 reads CASSLNPGQHSYEQYF. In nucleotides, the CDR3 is TGCGCCAGCAGCTTAAACCCGGGACAGCACTCCTACGAGCAGTACTTC.

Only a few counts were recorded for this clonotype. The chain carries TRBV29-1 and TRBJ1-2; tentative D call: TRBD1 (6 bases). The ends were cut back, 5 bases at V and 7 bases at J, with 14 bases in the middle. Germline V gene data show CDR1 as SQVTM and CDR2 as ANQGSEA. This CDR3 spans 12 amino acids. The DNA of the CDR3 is TGCAGCGTTCTGGCAGGGGTTGGTGGCTACACCTTC. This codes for CSVLAGVGGYTF.

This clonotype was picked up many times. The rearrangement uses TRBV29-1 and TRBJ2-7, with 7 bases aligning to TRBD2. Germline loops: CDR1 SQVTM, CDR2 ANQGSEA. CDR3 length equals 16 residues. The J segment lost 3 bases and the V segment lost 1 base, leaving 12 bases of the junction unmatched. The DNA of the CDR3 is TGCAGCGTTGAAGGAGGAGGGACCGGGGGGTTCTACGAGCAGTACTTC. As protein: CSVEGGGTGGFYEQYF.

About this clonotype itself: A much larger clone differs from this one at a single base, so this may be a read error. The CDR3 nucleotides read TGTGTCACCTACCTCGGGACAGGGGAGTACAATGAGCAGTTCTTC. Translating gives CVTYLGTGEYNEQFF. The chain has TRBV10-3 and TRBJ2-1, with TRBD1 matching 10 bases. The CDR3 has 15 amino acids. The germline V gene has CDR1 ENHRY and CDR2 SYGVKD.